These 26 T cell receptor beta chains were sequenced from one sample in a study of blood T cell repertoires in COVID-19. The protocol was immunoSEQ multiplex PCR, while the TCRdb copy is restricted to in-frame clones and leaves out a portion. Of 100,000 to 150,000 clones in the sample, approximately 80% were seen once. The source material was peripheral blood. These receptors were obtained from a middle-aged man with active or convalescent COVID-19.

The chain combines TRBV19 with TRBJ1-6; the D gene is possibly TRBD1 (5 bases). Trimming left V 4 bases short and J 8 bases short, with 9 bases between. CDR3 length: 13 amino acids. Germline V lookup: CDR1 LNHDA, CDR2 SQIVND (reference sequence). The CDR3 sequence is CASSTGRDSPLHF. For the CDR3, the DNA is TGTGCCAGTAGTACAGGGAGGGATTCACCCCTCCACTTT.

This clone has only a few counts. The V gene is TRBV9, the J gene TRBJ1-6; 9 bases fit TRBD1. V gave up 7 bases and J gave up 8 bases; unmatched junction bases: 4. From germline, CDR1 is SGDLS and CDR2 YYNGEE. CDR3 length: 13 residues. This CDR3 is CASARDRDSPLHF. In DNA form, the CDR3 reads TGTGCCAGCGCCAGGGACAGGGATTCACCCCTCCACTTT.

The rearrangement uses TRBV25-1 and TRBJ2-3, with a tentative D call TRBD2 (5 bases). CDR1 MGHDK and CDR2 SYGVNS come from the germline V gene. CDR3 length: 17 residues. V was cut by 5 bases and J by 6 bases, with 24 bases left in between. CDR3 DNA sequence: TGTGCCAGCAGTTACAGTGGGAGACTCGCGGTTTCGGATACGCAGTATTTT. It is translated as CASSYSGRLAVSDTQYF.

The V call is TRBV13, the J call TRBJ2-5; 7 bases are shared with TRBD1. Germline V gene sequence: CDR1 PRHDT, CDR2 FYEKMQ (reference sequence). The CDR3 sequence is 15 residues long. J lost 2 bases, V lost 0 bases, and 3 bases had no gene match. CDR3 nucleotide sequence: TGTGCCAGCAGCTTAGGAGGGACAGTGCAAGAGACCCAGTACTTC. Its protein product is CASSLGGTVQETQYF.

The rearrangement joins TRBV5-4 to TRBJ2-7; 8 bases agree with TRBD1. The CDR3 runs 15 residues. The J segment lost 0 bases and the V segment lost 4 bases, leaving 6 bases of the junction unmatched. CDR1 is SGHNT, CDR2 YYREEE, per germline (reference sequence). The CDR3 DNA is TGTGCCAGCAGCCCCAACCAGGGGGCCTCCTACGAGCAGTACTTC. Its protein is CASSPNQGASYEQYF. The variable domain in full, completed from reference TRBV5-4 and TRBJ2-7, reads ETGVTQSPTHLIKTRGQQVTLRCSSQSGHNTVSWYQQALGQGPQFIFQYYREEENGRGNFPPRFSGLQFPNYSSELNVNALELDDSALYLCASSPNQGASYEQYFGPGTRLTVT.

The chain combines TRBV4-1 with TRBJ2-3; D is unresolved. This CDR3 comprises 12 residues. V shed 0 bases and J shed 6 bases, with 4 bases lying between them. Per the germline V gene, CDR1 is MGHRA and CDR2 is YSYEKL. CDR3 protein: CASSQDLDTQYF. CDR3 nucleotide sequence: TGCGCCAGCAGCCAAGATCTTGATACGCAGTATTTT.

The V gene is TRBV4-1, the J gene TRBJ1-5; D is possibly TRBD1 (6 bases). CDR1 MGHRA and CDR2 YSYEKL come from the germline V gene. Trimming left V 0 bases short and J 0 bases short, with 12 bases between. This CDR3 is built from 17 residues. DNA for the CDR3: TGCGCCAGCAGCCAAGAGGGCAGGGGAAATAGCAATCAGCCCCAGCATTTT. Protein product: CASSQEGRGNSNQPQHF.

The genes are TRBV12-3 or TRBV12-4 and TRBJ2-1; D possibly corresponds to TRBD2 (5 bases). The V and J ends lost 6 bases and 9 bases respectively, with 15 bases between them. The CDR3 is 13 residues long. The CDR3 is CASSRRPRGEQFF. CDR3 sequence (DNA): TGTGCCAGCAGCCGACGGCCCCGGGGTGAGCAGTTCTTC.

This clone was seen once. The sample carries other DNA sequences with the same CDR3. The chain couples TRBV2 to TRBJ2-5, with 7 bases identical to TRBD2. The germline gives CDR1 SNHLY, CDR2 FYNNEI. This CDR3 has 12 amino acids. Trimming removed 8 bases from V and 3 bases from J; junction bases left unmatched: 3. The chain's CDR3 is CASRGLEETQYF. In DNA, the CDR3 is TGTGCCAGCCGAGGACTAGAAGAGACCCAGTACTTC.

About this clone itself: At one end, the junction sequence differs from germline, possibly due to a read error. The chain combines TRBV19 with TRBJ2-2, with 10 bases aligning to TRBD2. The germline V gene encodes CDR1 LNHDA and CDR2 SQIVND (reference sequence). CDR3 length: 16 residues. The CDR3, as DNA: TGTGCCAGTAGTATATTCCTAGCGGGAGTTCGGTGGGGAGCTGTTTTT. Amino acid sequence: CASSIFLAGVRWGAVF.

The chain combines TRBV7-3 with TRBJ2-1; 14 bases map to TRBD2. Looked up from germline, CDR1 is SGHTA and CDR2 is FQGTGA. CDR3 size: 19 residues. V lost 1 base and J lost 5; bases outside the gene matches: 10. The CDR3 reads CASSLKVLTSGGVNNEQFF. The CDR3 nucleotides are TGTGCCAGCAGCTTAAAGGTTTTGACTAGCGGGGGGGTGAACAATGAGCAGTTCTTC. The full variable domain, its missing parts supplied by reference TRBV7-3 and TRBJ2-1, is GAGVSQTPSNKVTEKGKYVELRCDPISGHTALYWYRQSLGQGPEFLIYFQGTGAADDSGLPNDRFFAVRPEGSVSTLKIQRTERGDSAVYLCASSLKVLTSGGVNNEQFFGPGTRLTVL.

This chain joins TRBV9 and TRBJ1-2; 7 positions agree with TRBD1. This CDR3 is 15 amino acids long. Germline CDR1 is SGDLS and CDR2 is YYNGEE. The V gene end was trimmed by 3 bases and the J gene end by 0 bases; junction bases not matched to a gene: 5. This CDR3 reads CASSDRQGTNYGYTF. The CDR3 nucleotides read TGTGCCAGCAGCGACCGACAGGGAACTAACTATGGCTACACCTTC.

This clone was counted a few times. The gene calls are TRBV3-1 (or the pseudogene TRBV3-2) and TRBJ2-7, with D hard to call. Trimming stripped 2 bases from V and 2 bases from J, with 13 bases between. This CDR3 contains 15 residues. Germline V gene lookup returns CDR1 LGHDT and CDR2 YNNKEL (reference sequence). For the CDR3, the DNA is TGTGCCAGCAGCCAATCACCTCGGTCCACCTACGAGCAGTACTTC. Translation gives CASSQSPRSTYEQYF.

As DNA, the CDR3 is TGTGCCTGGAGTGTGAGGATGGGTTCACCCCTCCACTTT. Residues: CAWSVRMGSPLHF. V and J are TRBV30 and TRBJ1-6; D call uncertain. Deletions cut 0 bases from V and 9 bases from J, with 9 bases between. The CDR3 is 13 amino acids. Looked up from germline, CDR1 is GTSNPN and CDR2 is SVGIG (reference sequence).

The V call is TRBV19, the J call TRBJ2-1; D is perhaps TRBD1 (6 bases). The germline V gene encodes CDR1 LNHDA and CDR2 SQIVND (reference sequence). The V and J ends lost 5 bases and 5 bases respectively, with 10 bases between them. The CDR3 runs 13 residues. In DNA form, the CDR3 reads TGTGCCAGTAGTGTAGGACAGAACAATGAGCAGTTCTTC. Its translation: CASSVGQNNEQFF. Full variable domain (missing parts from reference TRBV19 and TRBJ2-1): DGGITQSPKYLFRKEGQNVTLSCEQNLNHDAMYWYRQDPGQGLRLIYYSQIVNDFQKGDIAEGYSVSREKKESFPLTVTSAQKNPTAFYLCASSVGQNNEQFFGPGTRLTVL.

The gene calls are TRBV4-1 and TRBJ2-3; 7 bases fit TRBD2. The J segment lost 1 base and the V segment lost 3 bases, leaving 13 bases of the junction unmatched. Germline V gives CDR1 MGHRA, CDR2 YSYEKL. This CDR3 region has 18 residues. CDR3 in DNA: TGCGCCAGCAGCCACCTCCTCCGCGCTAGCGGAGGCACAGATACGCAGTATTTT. This sequence encodes CASSHLLRASGGTDTQYF.

This chain uses TRBV5-1 with TRBJ1-6; maybe TRBD1 (6 bases). The CDR3 sequence is 16 residues long. V lost 2 bases to trimming and J lost 3 bases, with 12 bases between them. CDR1 and CDR2 from the germline V gene are SGHRS and YFSETQ. In DNA form, the CDR3 reads TGCGCCAGCAGCTTACTCGGACAGATCTATAATTCACCCCTCCACTTT. Translating it yields CASSLLGQIYNSPLHF.

V and J are TRBV11-2 and TRBJ2-1, with D possibly TRBD2 on 5 matching bases. V was shortened by 1 base and J by 0 bases, with 10 bases between the two germline ends. Germline CDR1 is SGHAT and CDR2 is FQNNGV. The CDR3 contains 16 residues. The CDR3 here is CASSLGAGISYNEQFF. Written as DNA, the CDR3 is TGTGCCAGCAGCTTAGGGGCCGGGATCTCCTACAATGAGCAGTTCTTC.

This clone has just one count. A junction boundary mismatches the germline segment, possibly from a read error. The CDR3 reads CASSRSPF. In DNA, the CDR3 is TGCGCCAGCAGCCGGAGCCCCTTC. The chain joins TRBV4-1 to TRBJ2-7; no clear D. Germline V gene lookup returns CDR1 MGHRA and CDR2 YSYEKL. The CDR3 consists of 8 residues.

This clone occurred a few times. The gene calls are TRBV30 and TRBJ1-6, with 8 bases identical to TRBD1. The CDR3 has 13 residues. Germline V gene lookup returns CDR1 GTSNPN and CDR2 SVGIG (reference sequence). The ends lost 7 bases at V and 6 bases at J; junction bases unmatched: 5. CDR3 loop: CASQTGANSPLHF. CDR3 in DNA: TGTGCCTCACAGACAGGGGCTAATTCACCCCTCCACTTT.

The chain combines TRBV5-1 with TRBJ2-7; TRBD2 aligns across 8 bases. After removal of 3 bases from V and 2 bases from J, the junction contained 1 base not matched to a gene. Germline-derived CDR1 and CDR2 are SGHRS and YFSETQ. The CDR3 loop spans 13 amino acids. CDR3 in amino acids: CASSSGLAYEQYF. CDR3 coding DNA: TGCGCCAGCAGCTCGGGACTAGCCTACGAGCAGTACTTC.

V and J are TRBV27 and TRBJ1-5, with TRBD1 matching 9 bases. The J segment lost 0 bases and the V segment lost 4 bases, leaving 13 bases of the junction unmatched. The CDR3 contains 19 residues. Germline values: CDR1 MNHEY, CDR2 SMNVEV (reference sequence). DNA of the CDR3: TGTGCCAGCAGTTCCCTCTCTACAGGGGGCCGAGGTAGCAATCAGCCCCAGCATTTT. Protein product: CASSSLSTGGRGSNQPQHF.

The chain uses TRBV9 and TRBJ2-3; 10 positions match TRBD2. CDR3 size: 15 residues. Germline CDR1 is SGDLS and CDR2 is YYNGEE. Trimming took 3 bases from V and 1 from J; bases not matched to a gene: 2. The DNA of the CDR3 is TGTGCCAGCAGCGCTACTAGCGGGGGCACAGATACGCAGTATTTT. It specifies CASSATSGGTDTQYF.

This clone was counted between two and nine times. The chain is built from TRBV7-2 and TRBJ1-5; 9 bases align to TRBD1. Per germline, CDR1 SGHTA and CDR2 FQGNSA. With V trimmed by 5 bases and J by 6 bases, 11 bases remained unmatched. CDR3 length equals 16 residues. The CDR3 DNA follows: TGTGCCAGCAGCATAAATAACAGGGGGCTCGGTCAGCCCCAGCATTTT. Its translation is CASSINNRGLGQPQHF.

This chain connects TRBV5-8 to TRBJ2-7; 7 nucleotides line up with TRBD2. The V gene end was trimmed by 6 bases and the J gene end by 1 base; junction bases not matched to a gene: 7. The germline CDR1 and CDR2 sequences are SGHTS and YDEGEE. This CDR3 is 14 amino acids long. CDR3 amino acids: CASIFAGESYEQYF. Here the CDR3 DNA reads TGTGCCAGCATTTTTGCGGGGGAATCCTACGAGCAGTACTTC. Full variable domain (missing parts from reference TRBV5-8 and TRBJ2-7): EAGVTQSPTHLIKTRGQQATLRCSPISGHTSVYWYQQALGLGLQFLLWYDEGEERNRGNFPPRFSGRQFPNYSSELNVNALELEDSALYLCASIFAGESYEQYFGPGTRLTVT.

This clone was picked up one time. This chain links TRBV2 with TRBJ2-7; 8 nucleotides align to TRBD1. In germline, CDR1 is SNHLY, CDR2 FYNNEI. The V gene end was trimmed by 1 base and the J gene end by 4 bases; junction bases not matched to a gene: 3. This CDR3 has 14 residues. CDR3 amino acids: CASSEDRGWYEQYF. CDR3 DNA: TGTGCCAGCAGTGAAGACAGGGGGTGGTACGAGCAGTACTTC.